The source of this TCR beta chain is a study of blood T cells in healthy people across ages. Germline trimming cut 6 bases from V and 2 bases from J; bases unmatched to any gene: 4. The V gene's germline CDR1 is SGHAT and CDR2 FQDESV (reference sequence). This CDR3 has 14 amino acids. Primers used in a second PCR of about 7 to 12 cycles were a sample-barcoded 5' primer and a J-beta primer mix. TCRdb independently ran MiXCR on the 5' RACE reads; one entry per CDR3 protein. Of about a million distinct CDR3 sequences listed, 45% to 50% are singletons. This clonotype was detected ten times or more. Sequences were obtained from blood. This clonotype was sampled from a man aged 25-40 years in good health. This chain uses TRBV11-1 with TRBJ1-5, with 7 bases fitting TRBD1. DNA for the CDR3: TGTGCCAGCAGTTCCGGGACAGGCAATCAGCCCCAGCATTTT. This gives the protein CASSSGTGNQPQHF.